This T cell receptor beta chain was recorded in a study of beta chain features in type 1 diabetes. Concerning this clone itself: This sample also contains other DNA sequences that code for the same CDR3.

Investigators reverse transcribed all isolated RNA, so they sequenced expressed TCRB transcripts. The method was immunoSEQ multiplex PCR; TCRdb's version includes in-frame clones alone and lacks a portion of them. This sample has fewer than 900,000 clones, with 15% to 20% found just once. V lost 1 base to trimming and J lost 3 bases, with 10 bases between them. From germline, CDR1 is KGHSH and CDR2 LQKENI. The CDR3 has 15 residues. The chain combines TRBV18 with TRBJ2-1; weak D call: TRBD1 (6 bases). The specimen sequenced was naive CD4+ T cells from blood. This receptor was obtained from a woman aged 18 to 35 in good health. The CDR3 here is CASSPLQGSYNEQFF. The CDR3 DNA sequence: TGTGCCAGCTCACCACTTCAGGGGAGCTACAATGAGCAGTTCTTC.